This TCR beta chain was obtained from a study of response to subunit inactivated influenza vaccine. General study results and limits: Researchers suggested that each seasonal influenza vaccination recruits few new T cells.

TCRdb ran MiXCR on the RT-PCR reads and lists one entry per CDR3 protein. The sample has about 780,000 distinct CDR3 sequences, less than 20% seen once. As for this clonotype: Its specificity is not known.

This clonotype was obtained from a man aged 45-65 years who received an inactivated influenza vaccine. The sequencing used PBMCs from blood, collected 5 days after vaccination.

The CDR3: CASSAISTGTNSYEQYF. CDR3 nucleotides: TGTGCCAGCAGTGCGATCTCAACCGGGACAAACTCCTACGAGCAGTACTTC. The rearrangement uses TRBV25-1 and TRBJ2-7; D is perhaps TRBD1 (6 bases). The CDR3 is 17 residues long. The V gene's germline CDR1 is MGHDK and CDR2 SYGVNS. V lost 4 bases and J lost 0, with 19 bases in between.